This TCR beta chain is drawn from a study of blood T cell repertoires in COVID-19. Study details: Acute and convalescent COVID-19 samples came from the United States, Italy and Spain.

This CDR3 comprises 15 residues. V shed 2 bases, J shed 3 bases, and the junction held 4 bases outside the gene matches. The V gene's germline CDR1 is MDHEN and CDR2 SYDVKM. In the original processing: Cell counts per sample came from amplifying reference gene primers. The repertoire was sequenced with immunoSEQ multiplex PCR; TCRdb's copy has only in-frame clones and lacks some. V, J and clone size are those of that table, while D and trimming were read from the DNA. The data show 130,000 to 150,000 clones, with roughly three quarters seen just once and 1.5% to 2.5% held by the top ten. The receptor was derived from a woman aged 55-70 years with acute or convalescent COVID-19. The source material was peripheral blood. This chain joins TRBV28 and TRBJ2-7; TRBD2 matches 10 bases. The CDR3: CASSLTGLASYEQYF. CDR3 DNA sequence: TGTGCCAGCAGTTTAACGGGACTAGCGAGCTACGAGCAGTACTTC.